The present TCR beta chain was sequenced within a study of T cell responses to AZD1222 COVID-19 vaccine. Sequenced by immunoSEQ multiplex PCR; TCRdb stores in-frame clones only, minus some. The sample records about 60,000 clones, 85% to 90% being singletons. V lost 3 bases and J lost 0; bases outside the gene matches: 10. From germline, CDR1 is KGHSH and CDR2 LQKENI. CDR3 length: 17 residues. The chain recombines TRBV18 with TRBJ1-1; 7 bases fit TRBD1. The sample in question was peripheral blood, obtained on day 0 of AZD1222 vaccination. The TCR sequence derives from an adult in good health. As DNA, the CDR3 is TGTGCCAGCTCACCTCAAAGGACAGGACTCATGAACACTGAAGCTTTCTTT. Translation: CASSPQRTGLMNTEAFF.